The rows below give T cell receptor beta chains drawn from one sample of a study of blood T cell repertoires in COVID-19. Clones were read by immunoSEQ multiplex PCR, and TCRdb kept only the in-frame ones, dropping some. The table has some 530,000 clones, roughly nine tenths seen once. Sample: PBMCs or T cells enriched from blood (not recorded which). These receptors were obtained from a woman aged 60-70 years who had recovered from COVID-19. CDR3s include the opening cysteine and the closing phenylalanine or tryptophan. The D gene is left open where the match is weak. A clone size is listed for some rows: how often the clone was seen (once, few, many), or a class if it is expanded.

D | J | V | size | DNA | CDR3
TRBD1 | TRBJ2-5 | TRBV27 | - | TGTGCCAGCAGCCTCCAGTATGAGGGGGCTTCCCAAGAGACCCAGTACTTC | CASSLQYEGASQETQYF
- | TRBJ1-4 | TRBV3-1/TRBV3-2 | - | TGTGCCAGCAGTCTTGGACTCCCCACTAGGGTAAAACTGTTTTTT | CASSLGLPTRVKLFF
TRBD2 | TRBJ2-5 | TRBV13 | - | TGTGCCAGCAGCTCGGGACTAGCGGGGAACCAAGAGACCCAGTACTTC | CASSSGLAGNQETQYF
- | TRBJ1-1 | TRBV10-3 | - | TGTGCCATCAGTCCTCGTGGGAGCAGCTTTGAAGCTTTCTTT | CAISPRGSSFEAFF
TRBD1 | TRBJ1-4 | TRBV19 | - | TGTGCCAGTAGTTCCCGAGGGGGGACAGTTAATGAAAAACTGTTTTTT | CASSSRGGTVNEKLFF
TRBD1 | TRBJ1-2 | TRBV9 | - | TGTGCCAGCAGCACGTCATCCAGGGGGCGTAACAACTATGGCTACACCTTC | CASSTSSRGRNNYGYTF
- | TRBJ1-4 | TRBV5-1 | - | TGCGCCAGCAGCCCAACCAGGGGAAATGAAAAACTGTTTTTT | CASSPTRGNEKLFF
- | TRBJ2-3 | TRBV30 | - | TGTGCCTGGAGCTCTACAGGGCTTGACACAGATACGCAGTATTTT | CAWSSTGLDTDTQYF
TRBD1 | TRBJ1-4 | TRBV2 | - | TGTGCCAGCACCGGGGGGGAGGACAGGAGTGAAAAACTGTTTTTT | CASTGGEDRSEKLFF
- | TRBJ1-1 | TRBV19 | - | TGTGCCAGTAGTATTTTATCCTCTAACACTGAAGCTTTCTTT | CASSILSSNTEAFF
TRBD1 | TRBJ2-6 | TRBV5-1 | - | TGCGCCAGCAGCCTCCGGGACAGGGGAGAGGGCTCTGGGGCCAACGTCCTGACTTTC | CASSLRDRGEGSGANVLTF
TRBD2 | TRBJ2-2 | TRBV5-1 | - | TGCGCCAGCAGCTTCTTCAGACTAGCGGGGGGGTTCTACACCGGGGAGCTGTTTTTT | CASSFFRLAGGFYTGELFF
TRBD1 | TRBJ2-7 | TRBV5-1 | once | TGCGCCAGCAGCTTGGGGACAGGGGGGGCTTTCTACGAGCAGTACTTC | CASSLGTGGAFYEQYF
- | TRBJ2-3 | TRBV21-1 | - | TGTGCCAGCATCGACTACCCATCTAGCACAGATACGCAGTATTTT | CASIDYPSSTDTQYF
- | TRBJ1-3 | TRBV5-6 | - | TGTGCCAGCAGCTTTCGCAGGGCCTCTGGAAACACCATATATTTT | CASSFRRASGNTIYF
- | TRBJ2-3 | TRBV5-4 | - | TGTGCCAGCAGCCACCCAGGGCAGGGTAGTAGTTCAGATACGCAGTATTTT | CASSHPGQGSSSDTQYF
- | TRBJ2-6 | TRBV4-2 | - | TGTGCCAGCAGCCACCTCATAGACTCTGGGGCCAACGTCCTGACTTTC | CASSHLIDSGANVLTF
TRBD1 | TRBJ1-2 | TRBV13 | - | TGTGCCAGCAGCTTAGGACAGGGGATCTATGGCTACACCTTC | CASSLGQGIYGYTF
- | TRBJ1-3 | TRBV10-3 | - | TGTGCCATCAGGCCCCAGGGGCCTCCTGGAAACACCATATATTTT | CAIRPQGPPGNTIYF
- | TRBJ2-2 | TRBV24-1 | - | TGTGCCACCAGTCTGGCAGGGGCGGGCACCGGGGAGCTGTTTTTT | CATSLAGAGTGELFF
- | TRBJ1-2 | TRBV27 | once | TGTGCCAGCAGTTTTCGGGCGGGGGAGGTTTATTTTTATGGCTACACCTTC | CASSFRAGEVYFYGYTF
- | TRBJ1-2 | TRBV11-2 | once | TGTGCCAGCAGCTTAACGCAGGGGCGGTGGTATGGCTACACCTTC | CASSLTQGRWYGYTF
- | TRBJ1-2 | TRBV29-1 | - | TGCAGCGTTCTAGACTATGGCTACACCTTC | CSVLDYGYTF
- | TRBJ1-1 | TRBV20-1 | - | TGCAGTGCTAAAGGACAGACTGAAGCTTTCTTT | CSAKGQTEAFF
- | TRBJ2-1 | TRBV20-1 | - | TGCAGTGCCCTCAGGTACAATGAGCAGTTCTTC | CSALRYNEQFF
- | TRBJ2-3 | TRBV2 | - | TGTGCCAGCTCCGAGGGGGTCCTTAGCACAGATACGCAGTATTTT | CASSEGVLSTDTQYF
TRBD1 | TRBJ1-5 | TRBV19 | - | TGTGCCAGTAGTATGACAGGGACGGGCAATCAGCCCCAGCATTTT | CASSMTGTGNQPQHF
- | TRBJ2-1 | TRBV19 | - | TGTGCCAGTAACCCTACAGGGGGGGGACACAATGAGCAGTTCTTC | CASNPTGGGHNEQFF
TRBD1 | TRBJ2-3 | TRBV2 | - | TGTGCCACCGGGGACAGGGTAGTTTCAGATACGCAGTATTTT | CATGDRVVSDTQYF
TRBD1 | TRBJ1-2 | TRBV29-1 | - | TGCAGCGTTGAAGGACAGGGCTATGGCTACACCTTC | CSVEGQGYGYTF
- | TRBJ1-2 | TRBV6-5 | - | TGTGCCAGCAGTTACGACAGGATGAATGGCTACACCTTC | CASSYDRMNGYTF
TRBD1 | TRBJ2-7 | TRBV4-1 | - | TGCGCCAGCAGCCAAGTAACGCAGGGGGACAGCTACGAGCAGTACTTC | CASSQVTQGDSYEQYF
- | TRBJ2-7 | TRBV5-1 | - | TGCGCCAGCAGCTCCCGAGGACTCACCGGGGGTCCCTACGAGCAGTACTTC | CASSSRGLTGGPYEQYF
- | TRBJ2-1 | TRBV7-8 | - | TGTGCCAGCCTTGAGGCGGGGCCCTACAATGAGCAGTTCTTC | CASLEAGPYNEQFF
- | TRBJ2-3 | TRBV13 | - | TGTGCCAGCAGCTTAGTGACGGCCGATGACTCCCAGGGGCGCACAGATACGCAGTATTTT | CASSLVTADDSQGRTDTQYF
TRBD1 | TRBJ1-3 | TRBV30 | - | TGTGCCTGGAGCACAGGGGCTATAGGAAACACCATATATTTT | CAWSTGAIGNTIYF
TRBD1 | TRBJ2-7 | TRBV19 | - | TGTGCCAGTAGCGGGACAGGGGAAGGCGAGCAGTACTTC | CASSGTGEGEQYF
TRBD2 | TRBJ2-3 | TRBV3-1/TRBV3-2 | - | TGTGCCAGCAGCCCGGGGACTAGCGGGGGTGGAGATACGCAGTATTTT | CASSPGTSGGGDTQYF
- | TRBJ1-2 | TRBV30 | - | TGTGCCTGGAGTAGGACAGCGTATGGCTACACCTTC | CAWSRTAYGYTF
- | TRBJ2-3 | TRBV29-1 | - | TGCAGCGTTGAATCCGGGACACGCACAGATACGCAGTATTTT | CSVESGTRTDTQYF
TRBD1 | TRBJ2-2 | TRBV19 | - | TGTGCCAGTAGTAGACAGGGGGCGAACACCGGGGAGCTGTTTTTT | CASSRQGANTGELFF
- | TRBJ1-1 | TRBV2 | - | TGTGCCAGCAGTGGGAGGAGAATGGACACTGAAGCTTTCTTT | CASSGRRMDTEAFF
TRBD1 | TRBJ1-6 | TRBV3-1/TRBV3-2 | - | TGTGCCAGCAGGGAAGGGACAGGGTTCAATTCACCCCTCCACTTT | CASREGTGFNSPLHF
- | TRBJ1-2 | TRBV20-1 | - | TGCAGTGCTACAGTGTACTATGGCTACACCTTC | CSATVYYGYTF
TRBD2 | TRBJ2-1 | TRBV9 | - | TGTGCCAGCAGCGGCAACCCAGCGGGGGGGCTCAATGAGCAGTTCTTC | CASSGNPAGGLNEQFF
- | TRBJ1-3 | TRBV5-1 | few | TGCGCCAGCAGCCCGTCGCTAGCCGGAAACACCATATATTTT | CASSPSLAGNTIYF
- | TRBJ2-2 | TRBV29-1 | - | TGCAGCGTTGAGTTGACTCGCACCGGGGAGCTGTTTTTT | CSVELTRTGELFF